Listed below are T cell receptor beta chains from one sample, sequenced in a study of cytomegalovirus exposure and HLA in healthy donors. Data came from immunoSEQ multiplex PCR; TCRdb stores just in-frame clones and leaves some out. The repertoire includes 150,000 or so clones, about 10% of them detected once, and approximately 1.7% sits in the top ten. Sequences were obtained from PBMCs. These receptor sequences come from a man between 50 and 59 years old in good health and CMV-seronegative. Both conserved end residues are part of each CDR3. D genes are given only for firm matches. Where a row states a size, it is once, few, many or the class of an expanded clone; other rows omit it.

D,size,V,J,DNA,CDR3
-,few,TRBV28,TRBJ2-7,TGTGCCAGCAGCTCAGCGGTCAGTTGGCAGTACTTC,CASSSAVSWQYF
TRBD1,-,TRBV5-8,TRBJ2-5,TGTGCCAGCAGGACGGGACAGGAAGAGACCCAGTACTTC,CASRTGQEETQYF
TRBD2,few,TRBV5-1,TRBJ2-5,TGCGCCAGCAGCTTGACTAGCGGGAGTTCAGAGACCCAGTACTTC,CASSLTSGSSETQYF
-,-,TRBV7-6,TRBJ2-7,-,CASSLVAAGTSGSLYF
-,-,TRBV5-1,TRBJ2-5,TGCGCCAGCAGCTTGGAAGAGTACCAAGAGACCCAGTACTTC,CASSLEEYQETQYF
-,few,TRBV28,TRBJ1-1,TGTGCCAGCATGACCGGGGGGCCCAACACTGAAGCTTTCTTT,CASMTGGPNTEAFF
-,few,TRBV29-1,TRBJ1-2,TGCAGCGTTGAAGGCCGGGAGCGGTATGGCTACACCTTC,CSVEGRERYGYTF
TRBD1,few,TRBV2,TRBJ1-1,TGTGCCAGCAATCCACAGGGGAAAACTGAAGCTTTCTTT,CASNPQGKTEAFF
-,few,TRBV2,TRBJ2-5,TGTGCCAGCAGCGTACAGGGGGGGCCCCAAGAGACCCAGTACTTC,CASSVQGGPQETQYF
TRBD2,few,TRBV5-4,TRBJ2-5,TGTGCCAGCAGCTTGACACTAGCGGGAGGGTACAAAGAGACCCAGTACTTC,CASSLTLAGGYKETQYF
TRBD2,few,TRBV5-4,TRBJ2-2,TGTGCCAGCAGCGGTAGCGGGGGGGGAAACACCGGGGAGCTGTTTTTT,CASSGSGGGNTGELFF
TRBD1,-,TRBV28,TRBJ1-4,TGTGCCAGCAGTTTAATAGGGCAGGGGGCGGAAAAACTGTTTTTT,CASSLIGQGAEKLFF
-,few,TRBV28,TRBJ2-7,TGTGCCAGCAACTCAGGGGGGAAGGCCTACGAGCAGTACTTC,CASNSGGKAYEQYF
TRBD2,few,TRBV28,TRBJ2-1,TGTGCCAGCAGTATCCCGACTAGCGCCTACAATGAGCAGTTCTTC,CASSIPTSAYNEQFF
-,few,TRBV5-1,TRBJ2-1,TGCGCCAGCAGCTTGGGCCCTAGTTTAAATGAGCAGTTCTTC,CASSLGPSLNEQFF
-,-,TRBV9,TRBJ2-3,TGTGCCAGCAGCGTAGCTCCGGGTACGCAGTATTTT,CASSVAPGTQYF
-,few,TRBV7-3,TRBJ1-1,TGTGCCAGCAGCTCCCAGGGCCCGGGCACTGAAGCTTTCTTT,CASSSQGPGTEAFF
-,-,TRBV10-1,TRBJ1-3,TGCGCCAGCAGTGACAGTACCTCTGGAAACACCATATATTTT,CASSDSTSGNTIYF
-,-,TRBV9,TRBJ2-5,TGTGCCAGCAGCTCAAATAGCCAGGAGACCCAGTACTTC,CASSSNSQETQYF
-,-,TRBV2,TRBJ2-7,TGTGCCAGCACGGCGGGGGCAGTCAGTTCCTACGAGCAGTACTTC,CASTAGAVSSYEQYF
-,few,TRBV7-2,TRBJ1-2,TGTGCCAGCAGCTCCCCAAGCGGGTCGGACTATGGCTACACCTTC,CASSSPSGSDYGYTF
-,few,TRBV6-5,TRBJ2-7,TGTGCCAGCAGTTGGGAGACAAGCCCACTTCCCTCCGAGCAGTACTTC,CASSWETSPLPSEQYF
-,-,TRBV30,TRBJ2-5,TGTGCCTGGAGTCGGGGGCAAGAGACCCAGTACTTC,CAWSRGQETQYF
-,-,TRBV4-1,TRBJ1-2,TGCGCCAGCAGCCAAGGGGGGGGAACCGCAGCTAACTATGGCTACACCTTC,CASSQGGGTAANYGYTF
-,few,TRBV19,TRBJ1-5,TGTGCCAGTAGTACGACGGGAGGCAATCAGCCCCAGCATTTT,CASSTTGGNQPQHF
TRBD1,few,TRBV25-1,TRBJ2-7,TGTGCCAGCGGTCCCGGGACAGCATCCCAGCCCTACGAGCAGTACTTC,CASGPGTASQPYEQYF
TRBD1,few,TRBV5-1,TRBJ2-1,TGCGCCAGCAGCTTGGGGGTGACAGGGGGCTCCTACAATGAGCAGTTCTTC,CASSLGVTGGSYNEQFF
TRBD1,few,TRBV19,TRBJ1-1,TGTGCCAGTAGTAGGACAGGGAATGCTTTCTTT,CASSRTGNAFF
-,few,TRBV29-1,TRBJ1-2,TGCAGCGCCCTAGGGGATTTCGGCTATGGCTACACCTTC,CSALGDFGYGYTF
-,few,TRBV10-1,TRBJ2-2,TGCGCCAGCCAGGGTCAGACTTACACCGGGGAGCTGTTTTTT,CASQGQTYTGELFF
TRBD2,few,TRBV6-1,TRBJ2-1,TGTGCCAGCAGTGAATTAGCGGGGGGGTACAATGAGCAGTTCTTC,CASSELAGGYNEQFF
TRBD1,few,TRBV29-1,TRBJ2-7,TGCAGCGTTCTTATCACAGGGGGCTACGAGCAGTACTTC,CSVLITGGYEQYF
-,few,TRBV4-1,TRBJ1-5,TGCGCCAGCAGCCAAGATCCGGGGGGCCTAGAGCCCCAGCATTTT,CASSQDPGGLEPQHF
TRBD1,few,TRBV30,TRBJ1-4,TGTGCCTGGAGGGGTGGGACAGGGGGCTGGCATGAAAAAATGTTTTTC,CAWRGGTGGWHEKMFF
-,-,TRBV6-1,TRBJ2-1,TGTGCCAGCAGTGAAGCGACGCCCGGGGGTTATGAGCAGTTCTTC,CASSEATPGGYEQFF
TRBD2,-,TRBV27,TRBJ2-2,TGTGCCAGCAGTTCGCCGACTAGCGGGAGACCCACCGGGGAGCTGTTTTTT,CASSSPTSGRPTGELFF
TRBD1,few,TRBV7-7,TRBJ2-5,TGTGCTAGCAGCTCCGGGACAGGGGGCCAAGAGACCCAGTACTTC,CASSSGTGGQETQYF
-,-,TRBV6-1,TRBJ1-2,TGTGCCAGCAGTGAAGGTCGGGGGGCGGATGGCTACACCTTC,CASSEGRGADGYTF
TRBD2,-,TRBV29-1,TRBJ2-7,TGCAGCGTCGTCAGACTAGCGGGAGGGAACGAGCAGTACTTC,CSVVRLAGGNEQYF
TRBD2,few,TRBV5-4,TRBJ2-2,TGTGCCAGCAGCTCCAGGACTAGTTCGAACACCGGGGAGCTGTTTTTT,CASSSRTSSNTGELFF
TRBD1,few,TRBV18,TRBJ2-4,TGTGCCAGCTCACCCCCGGGACAGGGAATCGACATTCAGTACTTC,CASSPPGQGIDIQYF
TRBD1,few,TRBV9,TRBJ2-7,TGTGCCAGCAGCGTAGAGGGACAGGCAATGGAGCAGTACTTC,CASSVEGQAMEQYF
-,few,TRBV18,TRBJ1-2,TGTGCCAGCTCACCACAGGTACAGAAAAATTATGGCTACACCTTC,CASSPQVQKNYGYTF
-,few,TRBV6-4,TRBJ2-1,TGTGCCAGCGCCTCAAGAGGAAATGACTACAATGAGCAGTTCTTC,CASASRGNDYNEQFF
TRBD2,-,TRBV7-9,TRBJ2-3,TGTGCCAGCAGCTTAGATCGAGTTGGCGGGAGTGCAGATACGCAGTATTTT,CASSLDRVGGSADTQYF
TRBD2,few,TRBV27,TRBJ2-5,TGTGCCAGCAGTTTATGGCTAGCGGGGCAAGAGACCCAGTACTTC,CASSLWLAGQETQYF
TRBD1,few,TRBV19,TRBJ1-3,TGTGCCACTAAACGGTGGACAGGGGCTGGAAACACCATATATTTT,CATKRWTGAGNTIYF
-,-,TRBV5-6,TRBJ2-7,TGTGCCAGCAGCTTGGGATCGCGCTACGAGCAGTACTTC,CASSLGSRYEQYF
-,few,TRBV7-7,TRBJ2-5,TGTGCTAGCAGCTTATCCTTGGGAAGGGGGAAGACCCAGTACTTC,CASSLSLGRGKTQYF
-,few,TRBV7-7,TRBJ1-5,TGTGCTAGCAGCTTAGCCCAGCAGGTTTATAGCAATCAGCCCCAGCATTTT,CASSLAQQVYSNQPQHF
TRBD1,few,TRBV4-1,TRBJ2-3,TGCGCCAGCAGCCAGGACAGGCCGTCTTTTAGCACAGATACGCAGTATTTT,CASSQDRPSFSTDTQYF
TRBD1,few,TRBV19,TRBJ2-6,TGTGCCACGCGGGACAGGGCCCGGGCCAACGTCCTGACTTTC,CATRDRARANVLTF
-,-,TRBV19,TRBJ1-4,TGTGCCAGTAGTGAGGACTTTGGAAGACTGTTTTTT,CASSEDFGRLFF